The clone carrying this T cell receptor (beta chain) was counted once. The data derive from a study of T cell responses to AZD1222 COVID-19 vaccine. Profiling relied on immunoSEQ multiplex PCR, and the TCRdb table lists in-frame clones only, not all of them. The table records around 87,000 clones, about nine tenths of them present only once. Looked up from germline, CDR1 is WNHNN and CDR2 is SYGVQD (reference sequence). CDR3 length: 14 amino acids. With 6 bases removed from V and 3 bases from J, the gap between germline ends came to 14 bases. This TCR derives from an adult in good health. The chain is built from TRBV10-1 and TRBJ1-1; unclear D gene. The sequenced sample was peripheral blood, obtained on day 0 of AZD1222 vaccination. The DNA of the CDR3 is TGCGCCAGCAGACGCTGCGGGCGGGACACTGAAGCTTTCTTT. Its translation: CASRRCGRDTEAFF.